The 23 T cell receptor beta chains below come from one sample, sequenced in a study of blood T cell repertoires in COVID-19. Sequencing used immunoSEQ multiplex PCR; TCRdb keeps in-frame clones, though not all of them. The sample consists of over 300,000 clones, around 90% of them appearing once. The material sequenced was PBMCs or T cells enriched from blood (not recorded which). These receptors were collected from a woman in her 30s who had recovered from COVID-19.

The chain recombines TRBV30 with TRBJ1-5, with unresolved D. CDR1 is GTSNPN, CDR2 SVGIG, per germline (reference sequence). V was clipped by 5 bases and J by 3 bases, with 11 bases between them. There are 13 residues in the CDR3. This chain's CDR3 is CAWGERDNQPQHF. CDR3 coding DNA: TGTGCCTGGGGGGAGCGGGACAATCAGCCCCAGCATTTT.

The chain carries TRBV5-4 and TRBJ1-2, with D uncertain. Germline lookup yields CDR1 SGHNT and CDR2 YYREEE (reference sequence). Trimming took off 0 bases at V and 7 bases at J, with 10 bases between the two ends. The CDR3 contains 13 residues. CDR3 amino acids: CASSLGPSGGYTF. The CDR3 DNA is TGTGCCAGCAGCTTGGGCCCTTCGGGTGGCTACACCTTC.

The rearrangement links TRBV5-6 to TRBJ1-6, with 7 bases lining up with TRBD1. The germline CDR1 and CDR2 sequences are SGHDT and YYEEEE. CDR3 length equals 15 residues. Trimming cost V 5 bases and J 9 bases; bases outside gene matches: 11. The CDR3 nucleotides read TGTGCCAGCAGTAACCCCGACAGGGTCGGTTCACCCCTCCACTTT. Protein: CASSNPDRVGSPLHF.

The chain joins TRBV19 to TRBJ2-7; 8 bases are a match to TRBD1. Germline loops: CDR1 LNHDA, CDR2 SQIVND (reference sequence). J lost 6 bases, V lost 3 bases, and 1 base had no gene match. The CDR3 consists of 12 residues. CDR3 DNA: TGTGCCAGTAGTATCAGGGGGCGCGAGCAGTACTTC. As protein: CASSIRGREQYF.

This chain links TRBV9 with TRBJ1-5, with 7 bases aligning to TRBD1. After removal of 0 bases from V and 7 bases from J, the junction contained 1 base not matched to a gene. Germline loops: CDR1 SGDLS, CDR2 YYNGEE. The CDR3 is 13 residues long. The CDR3 DNA reads TGTGCCAGCAGCGTAGAAGGGGGCCAGCCCCAGCATTTT. It encodes CASSVEGGQPQHF. Full variable domain (remainder filled in from reference TRBV9 and TRBJ1-5): DSGVTQTPKHLITATGQRVTLRCSPRSGDLSVYWYQQSLDQGLQFLIQYYNGEERAKGNILERFSAQQFPDLHSELNLSSLELGDSALYFCASSVEGGQPQHFGDGTRLSIL.

The rearrangement links TRBV12-3 or TRBV12-4 to TRBJ1-1; D gene uncertain. With 3 bases removed from V and 8 bases from J, the gap between germline ends came to 10 bases. The CDR3 totals 12 residues. The CDR3 loop is CASSFLAPEAFF. DNA of the CDR3: TGTGCCAGCAGTTTTTTGGCACCAGAAGCTTTCTTT.

The CDR3 DNA reads TGTGCCAGCAGTTACCGGATCCGGGACAGTAACTATGGCTACACCTTC. Translation gives CASSYRIRDSNYGYTF. The V gene is TRBV6-2 or TRBV6-3, the J gene TRBJ1-2; 7 bases match TRBD1. The CDR3 length is 16 residues. Germline CDR1 reads MNHEY; CDR2 reads SVGEGT. The V segment lost 2 bases and the J segment 1 base; nucleotides outside the gene matches: 7.

The chain combines TRBV14 with TRBJ2-1; D perhaps matches TRBD1 (6 bases). With 3 bases removed from V and 4 bases from J, the gap between germline ends came to 7 bases. The CDR3 extends over 13 amino acids. The V gene's germline CDR1 is SGHDN and CDR2 FVKESK. As DNA, the CDR3 is TGTGCCAGCAGCCAGAGGGGGTACAATGAGCAGTTCTTC. Residues: CASSQRGYNEQFF.

The chain is built from TRBV5-8 and TRBJ2-4; tentative D call: TRBD2 (5 bases). CDR3 length: 15 amino acids. V lost 4 bases to trimming and J lost 5 bases, with 16 bases between them. CDR1 and CDR2 from the germline V gene are SGHTS and YDEGEE. Here the CDR3 DNA reads TGTGCCAGCAGCCGCTTGGGTTTCGGGGAAAACATTCAGTACTTC. This encodes CASSRLGFGENIQYF.

The V gene is TRBV7-9, the J gene TRBJ1-4; the D gene is possibly TRBD1 (6 bases). V gave up 3 bases and J gave up 2 bases, with 13 bases separating them. The CDR3 spans 16 residues. Germline V gene sequence: CDR1 SEHNR, CDR2 FQNEAQ (reference sequence). CDR3 region: CASSLGTRGTNEKLFF. The CDR3 DNA sequence: TGTGCCAGCAGCTTGGGCACCAGGGGTACTAATGAAAAACTGTTTTTT.

This clone turned up a few times. This sequence joins TRBV5-1 and TRBJ1-4; D perhaps matches TRBD1 (6 bases). The CDR3 length is 15 residues. From germline, CDR1 is SGHRS and CDR2 YFSETQ. The ends were cut back, 1 base at V and 4 bases at J, with 11 bases in the middle. The CDR3 reads CASSLTTGRNEKLFF. Written as DNA, the CDR3 is TGCGCCAGCAGCTTGACGACAGGCCGTAATGAAAAACTGTTTTTT.

The V and J genes are TRBV27 and TRBJ2-1, with 9 bases that match TRBD1. The germline gives CDR1 MNHEY, CDR2 SMNVEV (reference sequence). Trimming cost V 3 bases and J 1 base; bases outside gene matches: 7. The CDR3 runs to 17 residues. CDR3 coding DNA: TGTGCCAGCAGTTTTCCGGGACAGGGTAATTCCTACAATGAGCAGTTCTTC. Its translation is CASSFPGQGNSYNEQFF.

V usage is TRBV19 and J usage is TRBJ1-5; D is perhaps TRBD1 (6 bases). The germline V gene encodes CDR1 LNHDA and CDR2 SQIVND (reference sequence). The CDR3 is 14 amino acids. Trimming shortened V by 3 bases and J by 6 bases, and 12 bases separated the two germline ends. Written as DNA, the CDR3 is TGTGCCAGTAGTATGGGTACAGGGCTTCAGCCCCAGCATTTT. Protein: CASSMGTGLQPQHF.

This chain links TRBV5-1 with TRBJ2-7; 11 bases are a match to TRBD2. The germline gives CDR1 SGHRS, CDR2 YFSETQ. The CDR3 extends over 14 amino acids. J lost 6 bases, V lost 0 bases, and 2 bases had no gene match. CDR3 coding DNA: TGCGCCAGCAGCTTGGAAGGGACTAGCGGCGAGCAGTACTTC. It encodes CASSLEGTSGEQYF.

The chain joins TRBV30 to TRBJ1-2, with 11 nucleotides matching TRBD1. Germline assignment: CDR1 GTSNPN and CDR2 SVGIG (reference sequence). Trimming took 3 bases from V and 11 from J; bases not matched to a gene: 11. This CDR3 has 14 residues. Here the CDR3 DNA reads TGTGCCTGGAGGGTCAGGCGGGACAGGGGGTTTTACACCTTC. This translates into CAWRVRRDRGFYTF.

The rearrangement links TRBV5-6 to TRBJ2-7; 10 nucleotides line up with TRBD1. There are 16 residues in the CDR3. The V gene's germline CDR1 is SGHDT and CDR2 YYEEEE. V trimming: 1 base; J trimming: 1 base; junction bases outside the gene matches: 5. Written as DNA, the CDR3 is TGTGCCAGCAGCTTGTCCCGGACAGGGGGTTCCTACGAGCAGTACTTC. It is translated as CASSLSRTGGSYEQYF.

The chain links TRBV3-1 (or the pseudogene TRBV3-2) to TRBJ2-3; TRBD2 matches at 12 bases. V shed 1 base and J 2 bases; nucleotides not matched to a gene: 4. Germline CDR1 LGHDT, CDR2 YNNKEL (reference sequence). This CDR3 spans 17 amino acids. The CDR3 DNA follows: TGTGCCAGCAGCCAAGGACTAGCGGGGGACCCCACAGATACGCAGTATTTT. It specifies CASSQGLAGDPTDTQYF.

The chain has TRBV5-1 and TRBJ2-5, with TRBD2 as a possible D gene (5 bases). CDR1 is SGHRS, CDR2 YFSETQ, per germline. The CDR3 totals 11 residues. The V end was cut by 4 bases, the J end by 4 bases, with 5 bases between. The CDR3: CASSEGETQYF. The CDR3 coding sequence is TGCGCCAGCAGCGAGGGAGAGACCCAGTACTTC.

This sequence joins TRBV7-3 and TRBJ2-1, with D uncertain. Germline V gene sequence: CDR1 SGHTA, CDR2 FQGTGA. The CDR3 sequence is 12 residues long. V gave up 4 bases and J gave up 2 bases, with 3 bases separating them. CDR3 region: CASSSAYNEQFF. CDR3 bases: TGTGCCAGCAGCTCCGCCTACAATGAGCAGTTCTTC.

CDR3 in DNA: TGTGCCAGCAGTCGGGACAGTAGTACTGAAGCTTTCTTT. Its translation: CASSRDSSTEAFF. This chain uses TRBV12-3 or TRBV12-4 with TRBJ1-1; 7 bases fit TRBD1. After removal of 5 bases from V and 5 bases from J, the junction contained 5 bases not matched to a gene. The CDR3 extends over 13 amino acids.

The CDR3 reads CASSIGSGKAHEQYF. The CDR3 DNA sequence: TGTGCCAGTAGTATAGGTAGCGGAAAAGCCCACGAGCAGTACTTC. V usage is TRBV19 and J usage is TRBJ2-7; tentatively, D is TRBD2 (6 bases). This CDR3 comprises 15 residues. Germline assignment: CDR1 LNHDA and CDR2 SQIVND (reference sequence). V was shortened by 1 base and J by 5 bases, with 15 bases between the two germline ends.

The chain uses TRBV7-2 and TRBJ1-2; 9 bases are shared with TRBD1. The CDR3 has 17 amino acids. V dropped 0 bases and J dropped 7; count of bases not matched to a gene: 12. Germline CDR1 reads SGHTA; CDR2 reads FQGNSA. DNA of the CDR3: TGTGCCAGCAGCTTAGCGCTGGTCGGACAGGGGAGCGGTGGCTACACCTTC. It yields the protein CASSLALVGQGSGGYTF. The complete variable domain, with remaining parts taken from reference TRBV7-2 and TRBJ1-2, reads GAGVSQSPSNKVTEKGKDVELRCDPISGHTALYWYRQSLGQGLEFLIYFQGNSAPDKSGLPSDRFSAERTGGSVSTLTIQRTQQEDSAVYLCASSLALVGQGSGGYTFGSGTRLTVV.

The chain is built from TRBV9 and TRBJ1-1, with no clear D. The germline gives CDR1 SGDLS, CDR2 YYNGEE. The CDR3 consists of 15 residues. Trimming pared 0 bases from V and 4 bases from J, leaving 13 bases between. CDR3: CASSVEGGRGTEAFF. CDR3 nucleotides: TGTGCCAGCAGCGTAGAGGGCGGGCGGGGCACTGAAGCTTTCTTT.